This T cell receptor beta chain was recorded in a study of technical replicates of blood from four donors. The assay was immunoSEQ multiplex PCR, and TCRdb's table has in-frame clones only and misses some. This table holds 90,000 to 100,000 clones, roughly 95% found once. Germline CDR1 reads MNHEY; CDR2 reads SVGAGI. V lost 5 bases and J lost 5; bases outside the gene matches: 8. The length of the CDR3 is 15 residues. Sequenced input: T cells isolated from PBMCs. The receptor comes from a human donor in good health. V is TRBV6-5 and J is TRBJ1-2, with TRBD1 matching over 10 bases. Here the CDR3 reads CASSTETGGSYGYTF. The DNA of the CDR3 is TGTGCCAGCAGTACGGAGACAGGGGGCTCATATGGCTACACCTTC.